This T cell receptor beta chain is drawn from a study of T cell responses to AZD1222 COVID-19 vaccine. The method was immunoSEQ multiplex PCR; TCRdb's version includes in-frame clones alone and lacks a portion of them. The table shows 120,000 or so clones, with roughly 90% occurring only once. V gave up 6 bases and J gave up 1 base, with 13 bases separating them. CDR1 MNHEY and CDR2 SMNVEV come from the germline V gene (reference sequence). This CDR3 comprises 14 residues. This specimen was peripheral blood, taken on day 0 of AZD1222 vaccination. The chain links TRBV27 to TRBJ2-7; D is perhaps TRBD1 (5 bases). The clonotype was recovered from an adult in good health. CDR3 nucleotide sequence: TGTGCCAGCAGAAACCGCAGGGAATCCTACGAGCAGTACTTC. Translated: CASRNRRESYEQYF.